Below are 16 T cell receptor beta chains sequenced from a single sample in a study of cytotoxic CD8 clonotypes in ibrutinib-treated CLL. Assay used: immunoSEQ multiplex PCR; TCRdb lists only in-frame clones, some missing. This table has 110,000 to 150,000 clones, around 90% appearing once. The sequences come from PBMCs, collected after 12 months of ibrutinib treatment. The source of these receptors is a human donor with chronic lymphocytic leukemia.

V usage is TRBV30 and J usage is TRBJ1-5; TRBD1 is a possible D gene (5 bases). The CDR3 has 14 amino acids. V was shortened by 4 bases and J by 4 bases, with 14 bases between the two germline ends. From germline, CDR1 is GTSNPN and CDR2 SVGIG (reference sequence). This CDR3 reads CAWTRDRRNQPQHF. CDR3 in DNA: TGTGCCTGGACTAGGGACCGCCGTAATCAGCCCCAGCATTTT.

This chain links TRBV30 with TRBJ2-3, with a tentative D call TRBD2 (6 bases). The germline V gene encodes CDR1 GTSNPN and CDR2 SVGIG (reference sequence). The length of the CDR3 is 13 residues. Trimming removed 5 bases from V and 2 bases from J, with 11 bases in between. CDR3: CAWEAGPTDTQYF. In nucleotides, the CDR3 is TGTGCCTGGGAAGCGGGCCCCACAGATACGCAGTATTTT.

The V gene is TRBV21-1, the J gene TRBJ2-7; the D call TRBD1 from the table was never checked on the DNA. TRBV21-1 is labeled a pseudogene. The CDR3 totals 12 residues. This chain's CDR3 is CASSNPTGPWYF. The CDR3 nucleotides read TGTGCCAGCAGCAACCCAACAGGGCCGTGGTACTTC.

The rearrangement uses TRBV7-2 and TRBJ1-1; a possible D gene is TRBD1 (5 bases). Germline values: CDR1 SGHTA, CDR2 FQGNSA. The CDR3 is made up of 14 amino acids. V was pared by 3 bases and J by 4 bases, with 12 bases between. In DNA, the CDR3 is TGTGCCAGCAGCTTCGAACCAAGGGGCACTGAAGCTTTCTTT. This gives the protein CASSFEPRGTEAFF.

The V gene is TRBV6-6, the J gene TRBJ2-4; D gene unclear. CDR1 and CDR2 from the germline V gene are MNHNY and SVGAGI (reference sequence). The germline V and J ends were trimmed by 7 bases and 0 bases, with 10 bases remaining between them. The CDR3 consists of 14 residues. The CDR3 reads CASTESVAKNIQYF. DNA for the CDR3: TGTGCCAGCACGGAGAGCGTAGCCAAAAACATTCAGTACTTC.

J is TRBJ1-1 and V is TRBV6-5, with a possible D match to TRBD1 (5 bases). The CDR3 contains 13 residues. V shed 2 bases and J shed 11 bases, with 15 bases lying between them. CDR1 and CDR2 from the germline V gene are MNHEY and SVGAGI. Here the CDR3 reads CASSYRQGDGAFF. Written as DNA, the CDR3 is TGTGCCAGCAGTTACAGACAAGGGGATGGCGCTTTCTTT.

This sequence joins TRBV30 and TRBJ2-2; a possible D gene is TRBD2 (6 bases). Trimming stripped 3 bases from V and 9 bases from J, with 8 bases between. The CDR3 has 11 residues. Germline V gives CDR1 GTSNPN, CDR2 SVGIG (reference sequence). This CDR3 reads CAWSAGRELFF. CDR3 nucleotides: TGTGCCTGGAGCGCGGGAAGGGAGCTGTTTTTT. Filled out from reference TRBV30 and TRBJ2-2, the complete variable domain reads SQTIHQWPATLVQPVGSPLSLECTVEGTSNPNLYWYRQAAGRGLQLLFYSVGIGQISSEVPQNLSASRPQDRQFILSSKKLLLSDSGFYLCAWSAGRELFFGEGSRLTVL.

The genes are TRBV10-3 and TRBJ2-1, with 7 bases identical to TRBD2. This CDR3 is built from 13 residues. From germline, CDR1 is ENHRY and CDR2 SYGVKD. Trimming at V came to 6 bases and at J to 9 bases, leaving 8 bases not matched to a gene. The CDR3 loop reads CAIRGAGPGEQFF. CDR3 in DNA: TGTGCCATCAGGGGAGCGGGGCCGGGTGAGCAGTTCTTC.

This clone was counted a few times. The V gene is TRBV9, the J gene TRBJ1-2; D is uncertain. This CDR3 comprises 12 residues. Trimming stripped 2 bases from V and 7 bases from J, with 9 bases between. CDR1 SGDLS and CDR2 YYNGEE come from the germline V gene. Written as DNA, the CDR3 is TGTGCCAGCAGCGTTGATGGCGGTGGCTACACCTTC. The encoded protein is CASSVDGGGYTF. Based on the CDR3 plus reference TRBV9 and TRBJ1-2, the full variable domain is DSGVTQTPKHLITATGQRVTLRCSPRSGDLSVYWYQQSLDQGLQFLIQYYNGEERAKGNILERFSAQQFPDLHSELNLSSLELGDSALYFCASSVDGGGYTFGSGTRLTVV.

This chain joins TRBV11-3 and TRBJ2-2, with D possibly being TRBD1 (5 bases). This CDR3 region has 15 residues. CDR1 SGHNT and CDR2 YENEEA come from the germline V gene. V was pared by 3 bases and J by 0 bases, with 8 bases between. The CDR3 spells CASSLGQPNTGELFF. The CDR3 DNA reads TGTGCCAGCAGCTTGGGGCAGCCGAACACCGGGGAGCTGTTTTTT.

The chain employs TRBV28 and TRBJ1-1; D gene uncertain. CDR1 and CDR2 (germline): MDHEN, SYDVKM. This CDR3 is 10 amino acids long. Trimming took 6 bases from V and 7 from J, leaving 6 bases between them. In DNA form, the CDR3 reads TGTGCCAGCAGCCGGAGTGAAGCTTTCTTT. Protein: CASSRSEAFF.

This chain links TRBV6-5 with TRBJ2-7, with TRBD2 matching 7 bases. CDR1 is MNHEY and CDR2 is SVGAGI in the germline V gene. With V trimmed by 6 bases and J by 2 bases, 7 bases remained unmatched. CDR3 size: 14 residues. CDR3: CASRPGLVPYEQYF. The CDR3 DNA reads TGTGCCAGCAGACCCGGACTAGTGCCCTACGAGCAGTACTTC.

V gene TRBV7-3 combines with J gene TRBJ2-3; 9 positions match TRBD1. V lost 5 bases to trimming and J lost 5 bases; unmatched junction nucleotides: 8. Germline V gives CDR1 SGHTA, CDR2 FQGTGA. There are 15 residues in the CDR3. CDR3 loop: CASSHTGGQGDTQYF. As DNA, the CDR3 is TGTGCCAGCAGCCACACAGGGGGCCAGGGAGATACGCAGTATTTT.

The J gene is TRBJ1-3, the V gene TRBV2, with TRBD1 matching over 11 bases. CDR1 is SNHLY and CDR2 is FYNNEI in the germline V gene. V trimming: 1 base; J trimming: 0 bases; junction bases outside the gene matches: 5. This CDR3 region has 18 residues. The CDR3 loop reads CASSEEGQGVFSGNTIYF. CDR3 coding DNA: TGTGCCAGCAGTGAAGAGGGACAGGGGGTATTCTCTGGAAACACCATATATTTT.

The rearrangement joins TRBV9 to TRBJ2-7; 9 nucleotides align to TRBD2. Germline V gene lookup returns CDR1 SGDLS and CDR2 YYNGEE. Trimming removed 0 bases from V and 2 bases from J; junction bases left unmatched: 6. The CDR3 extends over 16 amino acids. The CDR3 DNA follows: TGTGCCAGCAGCGTAGATGCGGGAGGGGTACCCTACGAGCAGTACTTC. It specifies CASSVDAGGVPYEQYF.

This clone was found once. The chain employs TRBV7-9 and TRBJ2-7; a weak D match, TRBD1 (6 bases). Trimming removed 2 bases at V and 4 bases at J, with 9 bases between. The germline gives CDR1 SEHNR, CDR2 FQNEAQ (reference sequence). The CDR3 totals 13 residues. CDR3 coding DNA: TGTGCCAGCAGCTTACCACAGGGTTACGAGCAGTACTTC. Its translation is CASSLPQGYEQYF.